These T cell receptor beta chains were read from a single sample in a study of T-cell memory formation after mild COVID-19. TCRdb reanalysed the 5' RACE reads using MiXCR and keeps one entry per CDR3 protein. This sample has about 400,000 distinct CDR3 sequences; about 15% occur once, and the top ten carry 20% to 25%. Sequenced sample: PBMCs or a T cell subset sorted from them (not recorded which). Receptor source: a man aged 18-30 years who had mild COVID-19 (a few samples of this study predate the infection). Cell type and time point are not known. Both conserved end residues are part of each CDR3. Each record gives: CDR3 protein, CDR3 DNA, J gene, V gene, clone size, CDR3 length, D gene. D genes are given only for firm matches. Size is omitted from some rows. Given values are once, few, many or a class for expanded clones.

CDR3 protein: CASSWGQGMNTEAFF
CDR3 DNA: TGTGCCAGCAGCTGGGGACAGGGAATGAACACTGAAGCTTTCTTT
J gene: TRBJ1-1
V gene: TRBV7-2
clone size: -
CDR3 length: 15
D gene: TRBD1

CDR3 protein: CASSQESIPSTDTQYF
CDR3 DNA: TGCGCCAGCAGCCAAGAGTCCATTCCTAGCACAGATACGCAGTATTTT
J gene: TRBJ2-3
V gene: TRBV4-1
clone size: -
CDR3 length: 16
D gene: -

CDR3 protein: CASSSDRGSYGYTF
CDR3 DNA: TGTGCCAGCAGTTCCGACAGGGGATCCTATGGCTACACCTTC
J gene: TRBJ1-2
V gene: TRBV12-3/TRBV12-4
clone size: few
CDR3 length: 14
D gene: TRBD1

CDR3 protein: CASSSAPETQYF
CDR3 DNA: TGTGCCAGCAGCTCGGCCCCGGAGACCCAGTACTTC
J gene: TRBJ2-5
V gene: TRBV7-9
clone size: -
CDR3 length: 12
D gene: -

CDR3 protein: CASSKARQGRTEAFF
CDR3 DNA: TGTGCCAGCAGCAAAGCTAGACAAGGGCGGACTGAAGCTTTCTTT
J gene: TRBJ1-1
V gene: TRBV21-1
clone size: few
CDR3 length: 15
D gene: -

CDR3 protein: CASSFSTRGRDTQYF
CDR3 DNA: TGTGCCAGCAGCTTTAGTACAAGGGGAAGAGATACGCAGTATTTT
J gene: TRBJ2-3
V gene: TRBV11-2
clone size: -
CDR3 length: 15
D gene: -

CDR3 protein: CASKLGDMNTEAFF
CDR3 DNA: TGCGCCAGCAAGCTCGGGGACATGAACACTGAAGCTTTCTTT
J gene: TRBJ1-1
V gene: TRBV5-1
clone size: -
CDR3 length: 14
D gene: -

CDR3 protein: CASSYHPGQFSYGYTF
CDR3 DNA: TGTGCCAGCAGTTACCACCCAGGACAGTTTTCCTATGGCTACACCTTC
J gene: TRBJ1-2
V gene: TRBV6-2/TRBV6-3
clone size: -
CDR3 length: 16
D gene: -

CDR3 protein: CASSLGDFTSYEQYF
CDR3 DNA: TGCGCCAGCAGCTTGGGCGACTTCACCTCCTACGAGCAGTACTTC
J gene: TRBJ2-7
V gene: TRBV5-1
clone size: -
CDR3 length: 15
D gene: -

CDR3 protein: CASSAGVFNQPQHF
CDR3 DNA: TGTGCCAGCAGCGCCGGGGTTTTCAATCAGCCCCAGCATTTT
J gene: TRBJ1-5
V gene: TRBV5-6
clone size: -
CDR3 length: 14
D gene: -

CDR3 protein: CSARSGQNTEAFF
CDR3 DNA: TGCAGTGCTAGATCCGGACAGAACACTGAAGCTTTCTTT
J gene: TRBJ1-1
V gene: TRBV20-1
clone size: few
CDR3 length: 13
D gene: -

CDR3 protein: CSVGGQETQYF
CDR3 DNA: TGCAGTGTTGGGGGCCAAGAGACCCAGTACTTC
J gene: TRBJ2-5
V gene: TRBV20-1
clone size: -
CDR3 length: 11
D gene: -

CDR3 protein: CASYSTSGIDNEQFF
CDR3 DNA: TGTGCCAGCTACTCGACTAGCGGGATAGACAATGAGCAGTTCTTC
J gene: TRBJ2-1
V gene: TRBV28
clone size: few
CDR3 length: 15
D gene: TRBD2

CDR3 protein: CASSGLAGGNEQFF
CDR3 DNA: TGTGCCAGCAGTGGACTAGCGGGGGGTAATGAGCAGTTCTTC
J gene: TRBJ2-1
V gene: TRBV6-5
clone size: many
CDR3 length: 14
D gene: TRBD2

CDR3 protein: CASSRDGEAFF
CDR3 DNA: TGTGCCAGCAGCAGGGACGGTGAAGCTTTCTTT
J gene: TRBJ1-1
V gene: TRBV7-9
clone size: few
CDR3 length: 11
D gene: -

CDR3 protein: CASSRDTGTYEQYF
CDR3 DNA: TGTGCCAGCAGCCGCGACACAGGGACCTACGAGCAGTACTTC
J gene: TRBJ2-7
V gene: TRBV7-2
clone size: few
CDR3 length: 14
D gene: -